This T cell receptor (beta chain) is from a study of cytomegalovirus exposure and HLA in healthy donors (dated by TCRdb to 2016 to 2017). At the level of the whole study: According to a later analysis, one platform produced both the 110 or so validation repertoires and the 700 or so repertoires of the first cohort. The study combined high-throughput TCR immunosequencing, statistical association of individual TCRs with disease status, and machine learning to predict cytomegalovirus infection status. In addition to the first cohort of roughly 700 subjects, a separate validation cohort of 100 to 150 different subjects was used. The aim of the study was to test whether cataloging public T cell receptors could identify signatures of past pathogen exposure.

General findings and caveats noted by the study authors: Across donors, most TCR sequences were observed very rarely, whereas some public TCRs were present in many individuals. The classifier was reported to diagnose cytomegalovirus status with high specificity and sensitivity in both the original cohort and the validation cohort. In a later analysis, TCRs clustered in the first cohort were found to also tend to co-occur in the 120 validation repertoires, with approximately 93% of cluster scores above 0. The study listed 150 to 200 TCR beta chains as associated with cytomegalovirus. In vitro tests confirmed that a few of the cytomegalovirus-associated TCR beta chains recognize cytomegalovirus antigens. A later analysis had no HLA typing for the validation cohort, so co-occurrence there was scored across all 110 or so repertoires. The authors suggested that the approach could potentially be generalized to other disease states and immunological phenotypes.

The CDR3 holds 10 amino acids from the cysteine to the phenylalanine. The kept DNA is CDR3 alone, 30 bases in frame from the first base. CDR1 DFQATT and CDR2 SNEGSKA were looked up in the germline V gene (reference sequence). The V and J ends are trimmed by 6 bases and 7 bases, leaving 9 bases between them. Library generation was performed with the immunoSEQ multiplex PCR assay. Concerning the study's data processing: A statistical classification framework was developed to diagnose cytomegalovirus status using the catalog of TCR beta chain sequences. Imported from immuneACCESS, the table was reduced by TCRdb to in-frame sequences with V and J called. These copies leave out some clones; in studies compared against another copy, an unresolved V gene accounts for under half, and the cause of the remainder is not known. The V and J calls and clone size are taken from that table; D and trimming were inferred from the DNA. The table for this sample lists fewer than 350,000 clones; 88% of them were counted only once. The ten top clones hold about 0.85% of the sample.

Separate from the roughly 660-subject first cohort, the validation cohort of 95 to 150 subjects was the group to which the donors belonged. This clone was seen a single time. Its recognized antigen is unknown. Base qualities are missing; no much larger clone stands one base away. The sequencing sample was made of PBMCs. In this chain, TRBV20-1 is recombined with TRBJ1-2, with the D gene too uncertain to name. This TCR derives from a woman aged 18 to 35 in good health and CMV-seronegative. The sequence in DNA is TGCAGTGCCACCGAGCTTGGCTACACCTTC. Translated, it gives CSATELGYTF.